This T cell receptor (beta chain) appears in the sequencing data of a study of T cells in localized non-small cell lung cancer. In the case of this clone: Its specificity is not known.

Germline V gene sequence: CDR1 LNHDA, CDR2 SQIVND (reference sequence). This CDR3 comprises 18 residues. Trimming cost V 3 bases and J 2 bases, with 17 bases left between them. Lacking atypia, the adjacent lung had been sampled at least 2 cm away from the tumor margin. This table comes from immunoSEQ multiplex PCR, and its TCRdb copy is limited to in-frame clones, with some not included. This repertoire shows approximately 4,000 clones, 30% to 35% found once; its top ten account for roughly 12%. Whole-study results and caveats: Higher T cell density in the blood was associated with longer overall survival, whereas higher adjacent-lung clonality associated with shorter survival. Sequencing covered just one tumor region, so heterogeneity cannot be ruled out. Uninvolved adjacent lung had higher T cell clonality than tumor and all other tissues.

The sequence was collected from a male donor older than 55 with stage III lung adenocarcinoma. The rearrangement joins TRBV19 to TRBJ2-6; TRBD1 is a possible D gene (5 bases). The input for sequencing was normal lung tissue next to the tumor, taken before any cancer treatment. CDR3 nucleotide sequence: TGTGCCAGTAGTATCGGACATTCCCGAGGAGCTGGGGCCAACGTCCTGACTTTC. Protein: CASSIGHSRGAGANVLTF.